Below, one TCR beta chain is given with its context. Its antigen is unidentified. One junction end does not reproduce the germline sequence, and a read error may be involved. Every donor was a healthy person donating bone marrow. The study ran its PCR with 60 Vbeta and 13 Jbeta primers. Here immunoSEQ multiplex PCR was the method, and the copy in TCRdb shows in-frame clones only, minus some. With about 130,000 clones in the sample, the ten largest clones hold 2.5% to 3%. The sample originates from a study of cytomegalovirus exposure and HLA in healthy donors. Looked up from germline, CDR1 is MNHNS and CDR2 is SASEGT. This CDR3 comprises 19 residues. Study conclusions and caveats: Later analysis demonstrated an association between a missense DCLRE1C variant and TCR beta V- and J-gene trimming. According to an earlier analysis, most TCR beta V segments yielded productive rearrangements about 90% or about 30% of the time.

The rearrangement joins TRBV6-1 to TRBJ1-6, with 9 nucleotides matching TRBD1. The sequence was obtained from a man between 25 and 39 years old in good health and CMV-seronegative. The sequenced sample was PBMCs. The CDR3 protein is CASSQAGTGQSSYNSPLHF. The CDR3 coding sequence is TGTGCCAGCAGTCAAGCCGGGACAGGGCAAAGCTCCTATAATTCACCCCTCCACTTT.